One T cell receptor (beta chain) is described in this entry. TCRdb reprocessed the 5' RACE reads and reports one entry per CDR3 protein, with no DNA. The sample totals some 150,000 distinct CDR3 sequences; its top ten clones hold 12%. These data originate in a study of T cells expressing NK-cell markers. This CDR3 contains 13 residues. Germline V gene data show CDR1 as SGHTS and CDR2 as YDEGEE. Sequenced material: blood T cells: a sorted CD56 or NKG2C T cell subset, CD4+ or CD8+ T cells, or bulk PBMC T cells (not recorded which). V usage is TRBV5-8 and J usage is TRBJ1-4; the TRBD1 assignment by TCRdb is unverifiable without DNA. The receptor was isolated from a man younger than 35 in good health. CDR3 sequence reads: CASSYRVREKLFF.